The rows below give T cell receptor beta chains drawn from one sample of a study of shared T cell receptors in the human thymus. Sequencing was performed with immunoSEQ multiplex PCR; in TCRdb, only in-frame clones are kept and a portion is missing. The repertoire holds roughly 700,000 clones, with 88% as singletons. The same sample was also studied in work on human thymus T cells.

The sample consisted of thymocytes. The receptors come from a boy in the first two years of life with a congenital heart defect. CDR3s include the opening cysteine and the closing phenylalanine or tryptophan. A D gene is named only where the DNA matches it firmly. Only part of the rows carry a size: once, few, many, or a class if the clone is expanded.

abundance: NA; len: 16; v_gene: TRBV7-2; d_gene: NA; j_gene: TRBJ2-7; CDR3nt: TGTGCCAGCAGGTTACAGACCTTGCGGGCAGCCTACGAGCAGTACTTC; CDR3aa: CASRLQTLRAAYEQYF
abundance: NA; len: 16; v_gene: TRBV11-2; d_gene: TRBD2; j_gene: TRBJ2-1; CDR3nt: TGTGCCAGCAGCTCATGGACTAGCGGGAGCTACAATGAGCAGTTCTTC; CDR3aa: CASSSWTSGSYNEQFF
abundance: NA; len: 15; v_gene: TRBV25-1; d_gene: NA; j_gene: TRBJ2-6; CDR3nt: TGTGCCAGCAGTGCCGGGGGCTCTGGGGCCAACGTCCTGACTTTC; CDR3aa: CASSAGGSGANVLTF
abundance: NA; len: 15; v_gene: TRBV11-2; d_gene: TRBD1; j_gene: TRBJ1-1; CDR3nt: TGTGCCAGCAGCTCGGGACAGGTGCAAGGGGCTGAAGCTTTCTTT; CDR3aa: CASSSGQVQGAEAFF
abundance: few; len: 16; v_gene: TRBV29-1; d_gene: TRBD2; j_gene: TRBJ2-7; CDR3nt: TGCAGCCGACCGGGCAGGCTAGCGGTCCCCTCCTACGAGCAGTACTTC; CDR3aa: CSRPGRLAVPSYEQYF
abundance: NA; len: 23; v_gene: TRBV5-1; d_gene: TRBD1; j_gene: TRBJ2-3; CDR3nt: TGCGCCAGCAGCTTGACTGGGGACAGCCGTAACTGCAGCGGAGAAACTAGCACAGATACGCAGTATTTT; CDR3aa: CASSLTGDSRNCSGETSTDTQYF
abundance: NA; len: 14; v_gene: TRBV10-2; d_gene: NA; j_gene: TRBJ1-5; CDR3nt: TGCGCCAGCGGAGAAGGGCCAGGGGATCAGCCCCAGCATTTT; CDR3aa: CASGEGPGDQPQHF
abundance: NA; len: 15; v_gene: TRBV5-1; d_gene: NA; j_gene: TRBJ1-5; CDR3nt: TGCGCCAGCAGCTTGTCCAGGGGAAACAATCAGCCCCAGCATTTT; CDR3aa: CASSLSRGNNQPQHF
abundance: NA; len: 16; v_gene: TRBV5-5; d_gene: TRBD1; j_gene: TRBJ2-1; CDR3nt: TGTGCCAGCAGCTTGGTGGTTCAGGGGGCGGTGAATGAGCAGTTCTTC; CDR3aa: CASSLVVQGAVNEQFF
abundance: NA; len: 16; v_gene: TRBV5-1; d_gene: NA; j_gene: TRBJ1-4; CDR3nt: TGCGCCAGCAGCCCGACCCCTGACAAGGCCAAAGAAAAACTGTTTTTT; CDR3aa: CASSPTPDKAKEKLFF
abundance: NA; len: 15; v_gene: TRBV10-2; d_gene: TRBD2; j_gene: TRBJ2-7; CDR3nt: TGCGCCAGCCGCCCCCTAGCGGGAGGCTCCTACGAGCAGTACTTC; CDR3aa: CASRPLAGGSYEQYF
abundance: NA; len: 20; v_gene: TRBV5-1; d_gene: NA; j_gene: TRBJ1-5; CDR3nt: TGCGCCAGCAGCTCCAACCACCGGGGAGCCCCTCTAAACCTCCATCAGCCCCAGCATTTT; CDR3aa: CASSSNHRGAPLNLHQPQHF
abundance: once; len: 16; v_gene: TRBV4-2; d_gene: NA; j_gene: TRBJ1-2; CDR3nt: TGTGCCAGCAGCCAAGACAGAGGCAGGGAGGCCTATGGCTACACCTTC; CDR3aa: CASSQDRGREAYGYTF
abundance: NA; len: 15; v_gene: TRBV4-1; d_gene: TRBD2; j_gene: TRBJ2-1; CDR3nt: TGCGCCAGCAGCCCGGGACTAGCGGGGGTCAATGAGCAGTTCTTC; CDR3aa: CASSPGLAGVNEQFF
abundance: NA; len: 16; v_gene: TRBV28; d_gene: TRBD1; j_gene: TRBJ1-5; CDR3nt: TGTGCCAGCAGTCCCGAATCCGGGACAGGTAATCAGCCCCAGCATTTT; CDR3aa: CASSPESGTGNQPQHF
abundance: few; len: 16; v_gene: TRBV27; d_gene: NA; j_gene: TRBJ2-2; CDR3nt: TGTGCCAGCAGTTTATCCGGACAGCCAATCACCGGGGAGCTGTTTTTT; CDR3aa: CASSLSGQPITGELFF
abundance: NA; len: 15; v_gene: TRBV5-1; d_gene: TRBD1; j_gene: TRBJ2-3; CDR3nt: TGCGCCAGCAGCGTGGGACAGGAGGACACAGATACGCAGTATTTT; CDR3aa: CASSVGQEDTDTQYF